The clone carrying this TCR beta chain appeared once. The antigen remains unidentified. The PCR made use of 60 Vbeta and 13 Jbeta primers. TCRdb's copy holds only in-frame clones and misses some; the assay was immunoSEQ multiplex PCR. The sample includes about 140,000 clones, approximately 80% of them seen just once. The source of the sample is a study of cytomegalovirus exposure and HLA in healthy donors. The CDR3 runs 13 residues. Trimming shortened V by 8 bases and J by 8 bases, and 18 bases separated the two germline ends. Per germline, CDR1 SNHLY and CDR2 FYNNEI. The study, taken as a whole, reports: Only CMV serostatus was available as immune exposure information.

The receptor comes from a man in his forties or fifties in good health and CMV-seropositive. The sample comprised PBMCs. The chain carries TRBV2 and TRBJ1-2; D gene ambiguous. The CDR3 here is CASYAAGSGGYTF. CDR3 in DNA: TGTGCCAGCTACGCGGCGGGTTCGGGCGGCTACACCTTC.